The 20 T cell receptor beta chains in this list originate from one sample, sequenced in a study of T cells in Graves' hyperthyroidism and ophthalmopathy. RNA transcripts gave rise to amplified TCR beta CDR3 regions. When the TCR CDR3 underwent first-round RT-PCR, the HTBI primer set was used. TCRdb reanalysed the multiplex PCR reads using MiXCR and keeps one entry per CDR3 protein. Found here are approximately 870,000 distinct CDR3 sequences, more than 30% of them singletons; the top ten hold over 8%. Sample: blood. These receptors all stem from a man between 18 and 29 years old with Graves' hyperthyroidism.

This clonotype has only one observation. The gene calls are TRBV29-1 and TRBJ1-3; tentatively, D is TRBD1 (5 bases). The CDR3 totals 13 residues. Germline V gene data show CDR1 as SQVTM and CDR2 as ANQGSEA. Trimming cost V 4 bases and J 8 bases, with 15 bases left between them. CDR3 protein: CSVAGGMKYTIYF. In nucleotides, the CDR3 is TGCAGCGTTGCCGGGGGGATGAAGTACACCATATATTTT.

This chain uses TRBV4-2 with TRBJ1-4; TRBD1 aligns across 10 bases. The germline CDR1 and CDR2 sequences are LGHNA and YNFKEQ. Unmatched junction bases numbered 3, after V lost 0 bases and J lost 8 bases. The CDR3 extends over 15 amino acids. CDR3 in DNA: TGTGCCAGCAGCCAAGACGGACAGGGGGGGGAAAAACTGTTTTTT. Translation: CASSQDGQGGEKLFF.

Only one count was recorded for this clonotype. The V and J genes are TRBV9 and TRBJ1-1; weak D call: TRBD1 (5 bases). Germline V gives CDR1 SGDLS, CDR2 YYNGEE. Trimming took off 4 bases at V and 6 bases at J, with 19 bases between the two ends. This CDR3 contains 15 residues. Here the CDR3 reads CASSMAPGAWAEAFF. The CDR3 coding sequence is TGTGCCAGCAGCATGGCCCCCGGGGCTTGGGCTGAAGCTTTCTTT.

This clonotype was counted a single time. The rearrangement uses TRBV29-1 and TRBJ1-2, with TRBD1 as a possible D gene (5 bases). CDR1 and CDR2 from the germline V gene are SQVTM and ANQGSEA. Trimming shortened V by 7 bases and J by 4 bases, and 13 bases separated the two germline ends. CDR3 length: 12 amino acids. The chain's CDR3 is CSADQGGYGYTF. As DNA, the CDR3 is TGCAGCGCAGACCAGGGTGGCTATGGCTACACCTTC.

To note about this clonotype: At one end, the junction sequence differs from germline, possibly due to a read error. The V and J genes are TRBV5-1 and TRBJ1-1; unclear D gene. CDR1 is SGHRS, CDR2 YFSETQ, per germline. There are 13 residues in the CDR3. The CDR3 protein is CASSLDWGTEASF. The CDR3 DNA is TGCGCCAGCAGCTTGGATTGGGGAACTGAAGCTTCCTTT. Full variable domain (remainder filled in from reference TRBV5-1 and TRBJ1-1): KAGVTQTPRYLIKTRGQQVTLSCSPISGHRSVSWYQQTPGQGLQFLFEYFSETQRNKGNFPGRFSGRQFSNSRSEMNVSTLELGDSALYLCASSLDWGTEASFGQGTRLTVV.

This clonotype was seen repeatedly, ten times or more. The chain has TRBV5-1 and TRBJ1-4; D uncertain. The CDR3 is 13 amino acids. Germline assignment: CDR1 SGHRS and CDR2 YFSETQ. V was trimmed by 4 bases and J by 3 bases, leaving 7 bases between them. Here the CDR3 reads CASSERSNEKLFF. The CDR3 DNA follows: TGCGCCAGCAGCGAACGGTCTAATGAAAAACTGTTTTTT.

This clonotype was observed at least ten times. The chain uses TRBV7-6 and TRBJ1-1; TRBD1 is a possible D gene (6 bases). The length of the CDR3 is 14 residues. With 5 bases removed from V and 5 bases from J, the gap between germline ends came to 15 bases. From germline, CDR1 is SGHVS and CDR2 FNYEAQ. This chain's CDR3 is CASSEFEGGTEAFF. The CDR3 coding sequence is TGTGCCAGCAGCGAGTTCGAGGGGGGGACTGAAGCTTTCTTT.

This clonotype was seen repeatedly, ten times or more. This chain connects TRBV20-1 to TRBJ2-7; 9 bases agree with TRBD2. The CDR3 is made up of 13 amino acids. CDR1 is DFQATT, CDR2 SNEGSKA, per germline (reference sequence). V was clipped by 5 bases and J by 8 bases; unmatched bases: 10. CDR3 loop: CSADGLANLQQYF. The CDR3 DNA sequence: TGCAGTGCTGACGGACTAGCGAACCTGCAGCAGTACTTC.

The rearrangement links TRBV7-2 to TRBJ1-2; D unresolved. CDR3 size: 11 residues. The germline V and J ends were trimmed by 5 bases and 11 bases, with 12 bases remaining between them. Germline CDR1 and CDR2: SGHTA and FQGNSA. The CDR3 sequence is CASSQRVAYTF. The CDR3 nucleotides read TGTGCCAGCAGCCAGCGGGTGGCGTACACCTTC.

This clonotype turned up a few times. This sequence joins TRBV4-1 and TRBJ1-5, with D uncertain. Trimming removed 0 bases from V and 7 bases from J, with 10 bases in between. Germline lookup yields CDR1 MGHRA and CDR2 YSYEKL. The CDR3 loop spans 14 amino acids. CDR3 coding DNA: TGCGCCAGCAGCCAAGACACTACCCAACAGCCCCAGCATTTT. This sequence encodes CASSQDTTQQPQHF.

This clonotype was seen at least ten times. This sequence joins TRBV29-1 and TRBJ1-1; the match to TRBD1 covers 7 bases. The germline V gene encodes CDR1 SQVTM and CDR2 ANQGSEA. The junction had 4 bases not matched to a gene; V was cut back by 3 bases and J by 3 bases. This CDR3 contains 13 residues. CDR3 sequence reads: CSVDQGDYTEAFF. The CDR3 coding sequence is TGCAGCGTTGACCAGGGGGATTACACTGAAGCTTTCTTT.

This clonotype was found a few times. The rearrangement joins TRBV6-5 to TRBJ2-7; 11 nucleotides line up with TRBD1. With 4 bases clipped from V and 4 bases from J, the junction kept 3 bases outside the gene matches. CDR3 size: 14 residues. Per germline, CDR1 MNHEY and CDR2 SVGAGI. Here the CDR3 DNA reads TGTGCCAGCAGTTGGACAGGGGGCAGGTACGAGCAGTACTTC. Translated: CASSWTGGRYEQYF.

This clonotype was recorded many times. DNA for the CDR3: TGTGCCAGCAGCGCCGAATATGGCTACACCTTC. It specifies CASSAEYGYTF. The chain joins TRBV13 to TRBJ1-2; the D is unclear. V was clipped by 5 bases and J by 5 bases, with 6 bases between them. This CDR3 is 11 amino acids long. Germline CDR1 is PRHDT and CDR2 is FYEKMQ (reference sequence).

The V gene is TRBV2, the J gene TRBJ1-6; a possible D gene is TRBD1 (5 bases). The V gene lost 6 bases and the J gene lost 9 bases, with 15 bases spanning the gap. Per germline, CDR1 SNHLY and CDR2 FYNNEI. CDR3 length: 14 amino acids. CDR3 bases: TGTGCCAGCAGGATGGCGGGGAGGGGTTCACCCCTCCACTTT. This gives the protein CASRMAGRGSPLHF.

This chain links TRBV7-9 with TRBJ2-7; D might be TRBD2 (6 bases). This CDR3 has 17 residues. The germline gives CDR1 SEHNR, CDR2 FQNEAQ (reference sequence). The V gene lost 5 bases and the J gene lost 3 bases, with 23 bases spanning the gap. CDR3 region: CASSHLTLRDSDYEQYF. CDR3 nucleotides: TGTGCCAGCAGCCATCTGACGCTCCGGGACTCAGACTACGAGCAGTACTTC.

This clonotype was counted a few times. The J gene is TRBJ2-7, the V gene TRBV6-5; 7 positions match TRBD1. The germline CDR1 and CDR2 sequences are MNHEY and SVGAGI. Germline trimming cut 8 bases from V and 4 bases from J; bases unmatched to any gene: 8. This CDR3 region has 13 residues. The CDR3 sequence is CASGPDRHYEQYF. In nucleotides, the CDR3 is TGTGCCAGCGGTCCGGACAGGCATTACGAGCAGTACTTC.

There are many counts of this clonotype. V is TRBV15 and J is TRBJ1-1; D ambiguous. This CDR3 comprises 12 residues. The V gene's germline CDR1 is LNHNV and CDR2 YYDKDF (reference sequence). Trimming took 4 bases from V and 1 from J, leaving 4 bases between them. CDR3: CATSIANTEAFF. CDR3 in DNA: TGTGCCACCAGCATTGCGAACACTGAAGCTTTCTTT.

This clonotype was seen a single time. A read error may produce the germline difference seen at one junction end. As DNA, the CDR3 is TGTGTCAGCAGCCGAGTAGTTTCCTACGAGCAGTACTTC. Protein product: CVSSRVVSYEQYF. This chain uses TRBV6-6 with TRBJ2-7, with no clear D. From germline, CDR1 is MNHNY and CDR2 SVGAGI (reference sequence). The CDR3 is 13 residues long.

This clonotype came up many times. The genes are TRBV19 and TRBJ1-2; perhaps TRBD1 as D (6 bases). Germline CDR1 LNHDA, CDR2 SQIVND (reference sequence). V gave up 5 bases and J gave up 4 bases, with 14 bases separating them. CDR3 length: 14 amino acids. For the CDR3, the DNA is TGTGCCAGTAGTGAAACAGGGACCCCCTATGGCTACACCTTC. Translating gives CASSETGTPYGYTF. Using reference TRBV19 and TRBJ1-2 for the parts outside the CDR3, the full variable domain is DGGITQSPKYLFRKEGQNVTLSCEQNLNHDAMYWYRQDPGQGLRLIYYSQIVNDFQKGDIAEGYSVSREKKESFPLTVTSAQKNPTAFYLCASSETGTPYGYTFGSGTRLTVV.

The chain recombines TRBV2 with TRBJ1-1; D uncertain. Germline V gives CDR1 SNHLY, CDR2 FYNNEI. The length of the CDR3 is 11 residues. The CDR3 protein is CANTRYTEAFF. CDR3 DNA: TGTGCAAACACTCGGTACACTGAAGCTTTCTTT.